This T cell receptor (beta chain) was captured by sequencing in a study of response to subunit inactivated influenza vaccine. Study results and limitations: Each seasonal influenza vaccination recruits few new T cells, the authors suggested.

MiXCR was run by TCRdb on the RT-PCR reads, yielding one entry per CDR3 protein. The repertoire consists of 610,000 or so distinct CDR3 sequences, with 13% to 15% occurring once and the leading ten covering over 8.5%. The CDR3 consists of 18 residues. Trimming cost V 5 bases and J 3 bases; bases outside gene matches: 16. Per the germline V gene, CDR1 is SGHVS and CDR2 is FQNEAQ. In its sample, this clonotype was seen once. What it binds is not known. V is TRBV7-8 and J is TRBJ2-7; 10 bases fit TRBD2. This TCR derives from a man aged 45-65 years who received an inactivated influenza vaccine. This specimen consisted of PBMCs from blood, obtained roughly 13 days after vaccination. The DNA of the CDR3 is TGTGCCAGCAGCATCATAGCGGGGGGCGAAACCAATAGCTACGAGCAGTACTTC. Its protein product is CASSIIAGGETNSYEQYF. Using reference TRBV7-8 and TRBJ2-7 for the parts outside the CDR3, the full variable domain is GAGVSQSPRYKVAKRGQDVALRCDPISGHVSLFWYQQALGQGPEFLTYFQNEAQLDKSGLPSDRFFAERPEGSVSTLKIQRTQQEDSAVYLCASSIIAGGETNSYEQYFGPGTRLTVT.